This T cell receptor beta chain originates from a study of blood T cell repertoires in COVID-19. As originally analysed: The authors estimated nucleated cell counts from reference gene primer amplification. Clones were read by immunoSEQ multiplex PCR, and TCRdb kept only the in-frame ones, dropping some. Clone size and the V and J calls come from that table; the DNA yielded D and trimming. The sample lists tens of thousands of clones; approximately 83% were seen once. Germline CDR1 MNHEY, CDR2 SMNVEV (reference sequence). V shed 7 bases, J shed 2 bases, and the junction held 6 bases outside the gene matches. CDR3 size: 15 residues.

The rearrangement uses TRBV27 and TRBJ2-2, with 8 positions matching TRBD1. This receptor was obtained from a woman older than 75 with acute or convalescent COVID-19. Sequencing was carried out using peripheral blood. CDR3 DNA sequence: TGTGCCAGCACCCGACAGGGGCCAAACACCGGGGAGCTGTTTTTT. As protein: CASTRQGPNTGELFF.